The 4 T cell receptor beta chains listed next were all sequenced from one sample in a study of T cells after yellow fever vaccination. Using its own MiXCR run on the 5' RACE reads, TCRdb lists one record per CDR3 protein. The data contain under 550,000 distinct CDR3 sequences, around a fifth of them singletons. This specimen was PBMCs, taken approximately 20 days after the first yellow fever vaccination. Every receptor here comes from a man younger than 35 who received the YFV17D yellow fever vaccine.

This clonotype has at least ten counts. The V and J genes are TRBV7-2 and TRBJ1-2; 9 nucleotides align to TRBD1. CDR1 and CDR2 from the germline V gene are SGHTA and FQGNSA. The V segment lost 1 base and the J segment 4 bases; nucleotides outside the gene matches: 1. The CDR3 consists of 14 residues. The CDR3, as DNA: TGTGCCAGCAGCTTAGTGGGACAGGGCTATGGCTACACCTTC. Translated, it gives CASSLVGQGYGYTF.

The chain combines TRBV7-8 with TRBJ2-5, with D possibly matching TRBD2 (6 bases). Germline V gene sequence: CDR1 SGHVS, CDR2 FQNEAQ. Trimming cost V 8 bases and J 5 bases, with 15 bases left between them. The CDR3 consists of 13 residues. CDR3 sequence reads: CASDYGGRETQYF. The DNA for the CDR3 is TGTGCCAGCGACTACGGGGGTAGGGAGACCCAGTACTTC.

The sample holds a few counts of this clonotype. The rearrangement joins TRBV11-2 to TRBJ2-5; D tentatively fits TRBD1 or TRBD2 (5 bases each). V was clipped by 1 base and J by 4 bases, with 7 bases between them. The germline V gene encodes CDR1 SGHAT and CDR2 FQNNGV. This CDR3 is built from 13 residues. The CDR3 nucleotides read TGTGCCAGCAGCTTAGCAGGGACAGAGACCCAGTACTTC. Its protein product is CASSLAGTETQYF.

In its sample, this clonotype was seen a few times. This chain links TRBV5-1 with TRBJ2-3, with 7 bases identical to TRBD2. The CDR3 is 15 residues long. J lost 3 bases, V lost 2 bases, and 6 bases had no gene match. Germline CDR1 SGHRS, CDR2 YFSETQ. The CDR3 nucleotides read TGCGCCAGCAGCTTCAGCGGGGCCCATACAGATACGCAGTATTTT. It encodes CASSFSGAHTDTQYF.